This TCR beta chain came from a study of T cells after yellow fever vaccination. Study-wide background: When fractions had low cell numbers, they were prepared with SMART-Seq v4 Ultra Low Input.

This CDR3 is 15 amino acids long. The germline gives CDR1 MNHEY, CDR2 SMNVEV (reference sequence). The J segment lost 6 bases and the V segment lost 6 bases, leaving 3 bases of the junction unmatched. TCRdb re-derived calls from the 5' RACE reads in MiXCR, one entry per CDR3 protein. The sample consists of roughly 63,000 distinct CDR3 sequences, 7.4% of them appearing once. This clonotype was seen ten or more times. This sequence joins TRBV27 and TRBJ2-2; TRBD2 matches 14 bases. Sequencing was performed on CD8+ T cells sorted from PBMCs, taken 15 days after the yellow fever booster vaccination. The TCR sequence derives from a man between 25 and 39 years old who received the YFV17D yellow fever vaccine. CDR3 sequence: CASRATSGGAGELFF. The CDR3 coding sequence is TGTGCCAGCAGAGCGACTAGCGGGGGGGCCGGGGAGCTGTTTTTT.